This T cell receptor (beta chain) was profiled in a study of blood T cell repertoires in COVID-19. The protocol was immunoSEQ multiplex PCR, while the TCRdb copy is restricted to in-frame clones and leaves out a portion. The sample has some 460,000 clones, about nine tenths seen once. Germline CDR1 MNHEY, CDR2 SVGAGI. V shed 6 bases and J shed 4 bases, with 12 bases lying between them. This CDR3 has 14 residues. The V gene is TRBV6-5, the J gene TRBJ2-2, with D maybe TRBD1 (5 bases). The receptor's source is a young woman who had recovered from COVID-19. Specimen: PBMCs or T cells enriched from blood (not recorded which). The CDR3: CASRDRTFTGELFF. The CDR3 DNA sequence: TGTGCCAGCAGAGATCGGACATTCACCGGGGAGCTGTTTTTT.